The 24 T cell receptor beta chains below come from one sample, sequenced in a study of graft-versus-host responses after intestinal transplantation. TCRdb keeps only in-frame clones here, not all; method: immunoSEQ multiplex PCR. The repertoire has over 100,000 clones, 85% to 95% of them found once; the top ten carry about 0.25%. Which antigens these TCRs recognize remains unknown. Specimen: unstimulated CD4+ T cells sorted from spleen or lymph node cells, collected before transplant. Every receptor here comes from a human donor who was the organ donor for an intestinal transplant.

Turning to this clone: The junction does not match germline at one end; this may be a read error. The chain carries TRBV7-2 and TRBJ2-3; TRBD2 matches 8 bases. The CDR3 runs 15 residues. CDR1 is SGHTA, CDR2 FQGNSA, per germline. CDR3: CARSLRGGHGGTQYF. CDR3 nucleotide sequence: TGTGCCCGCAGCTTACGGGGGGGGCATGGAGGTACGCAGTATTTT.

This chain uses TRBV7-4 with TRBJ2-2; 14 nucleotides agree with TRBD2. The germline V gene encodes CDR1 SGHVT and CDR2 SQSDAQ. V was pared by 5 bases and J by 5 bases, with 10 bases of the junction left unmatched. The CDR3 runs to 18 residues. CDR3 bases: TGTGCCAGCAGCCTCTCCGGGACTAGCGGGAGTGGGACCGGGGAGCTGTTTTTT. Encoded protein: CASSLSGTSGSGTGELFF.

The chain has TRBV5-1 and TRBJ1-4; possibly TRBD1 for D (6 bases). CDR1 is SGHRS, CDR2 YFSETQ, per germline. CDR3 length equals 16 residues. V lost 3 bases and J lost 1, with 13 bases in between. The CDR3 protein is CASSWGGQGTNEKLFF. The CDR3 bases are TGCGCCAGCAGCTGGGGGGGCCAGGGAACTAATGAAAAACTGTTTTTT.

The chain carries TRBV5-4 and TRBJ2-7; TRBD2 aligns across 11 bases. From germline, CDR1 is SGHNT and CDR2 YYREEE (reference sequence). The trim removed 2 bases at V and 5 bases at J, leaving 9 bases unmatched. The CDR3 has 16 amino acids. The DNA for the CDR3 is TGTGCCAGCAGCTTAGGAACTAGCGGGAGTTGGCACGAGCAGTACTTC. It is translated as CASSLGTSGSWHEQYF.

CDR3 loop: CASSQEWGDTEAFF. CDR3 DNA sequence: TGCGCCAGCAGCCAAGAATGGGGGGACACTGAAGCTTTCTTT. This chain uses TRBV4-1 with TRBJ1-1; D may be TRBD1 (5 bases). The CDR3 spans 14 residues. The germline gives CDR1 MGHRA, CDR2 YSYEKL. V lost 0 bases and J lost 3, with 8 bases in between.

A single count supports this clone. The genes are TRBV30 and TRBJ2-5; 13 positions agree with TRBD2. Germline trimming cut 1 base from V and 1 base from J; bases unmatched to any gene: 3. This CDR3 is built from 16 residues. Germline CDR1 reads GTSNPN; CDR2 reads SVGIG (reference sequence). Written as DNA, the CDR3 is TGTGCCTGGAGTGCCGGGACTAGCGGGGTCCAAGAGACCCAGTACTTC. Protein sequence: CAWSAGTSGVQETQYF.

The J gene is TRBJ2-5, the V gene TRBV5-1; the D call may be TRBD1 or TRBD2 (6 bases each). Germline CDR1 is SGHRS and CDR2 is YFSETQ. V was shortened by 0 bases and J by 1 base, with 16 bases between the two germline ends. This CDR3 is built from 17 residues. The CDR3 bases are TGCGCCAGCAGCTTGGCCGGGGGCACGGACCTCCAAGAGACCCAGTACTTC. It specifies CASSLAGGTDLQETQYF.

The chain employs TRBV5-1 and TRBJ2-7; tentative D call: TRBD1 (6 bases). Germline CDR1 reads SGHRS; CDR2 reads YFSETQ. V gave up 0 bases and J gave up 3 bases, with 13 bases separating them. The CDR3 has 15 residues. In DNA, the CDR3 is TGCGCCAGCAGCTTGGACAGGGTTCCGATCTACGAGCAGTACTTC. This codes for CASSLDRVPIYEQYF.

The rearrangement links TRBV7-2 to TRBJ1-1, with TRBD1 as a possible D gene (6 bases). The V end lost 3 bases, the J end lost 0 bases, and 8 bases lay between the germline ends. In germline, CDR1 is SGHTA, CDR2 FQGNSA. This CDR3 is built from 14 residues. The DNA for the CDR3 is TGTGCCAGCAGCTTTACAGGGCTGAACACTGAAGCTTTCTTT. Translated, it gives CASSFTGLNTEAFF.

This clone appeared once. V gene TRBV21-1 combines with J gene TRBJ1-3. TRBV21-1 is designated a pseudogene. This CDR3 comprises 10 residues. The CDR3 region is CACPGNTIYF. Written as DNA, the CDR3 is TGTGCCTGCCCCGGAAACACCATATATTTT.

This chain links TRBV6-1 with TRBJ1-1; tentative D call: TRBD1 (6 bases). V lost 3 bases and J lost 10, with 18 bases in between. Germline loops: CDR1 MNHNS, CDR2 SASEGT. This CDR3 region has 14 residues. The chain's CDR3 is CASSDRDNTSGAFF. The CDR3 DNA reads as TGTGCCAGCAGTGACCGGGACAACACTTCTGGAGCTTTCTTT.

CDR3 sequence reads: CASSSRSPVPYEQYF. The CDR3 coding sequence is TGTGCCAGCAGCTCGCGTAGCCCAGTCCCCTACGAGCAGTACTTC. The chain employs TRBV6-5 and TRBJ2-7; D not certain. CDR3 length equals 15 residues. CDR1 MNHEY and CDR2 SVGAGI come from the germline V gene. Trimming pared 6 bases from V and 2 bases from J, leaving 17 bases between.

V and J are TRBV19 and TRBJ1-1; D may be TRBD1 (6 bases). With 3 bases removed from V and 6 bases from J, the gap between germline ends came to 17 bases. The CDR3 runs 15 residues. The V gene's germline CDR1 is LNHDA and CDR2 SQIVND (reference sequence). The CDR3 region is CASSMRKGEGAEAFF. CDR3 in DNA: TGTGCCAGTAGTATGCGGAAGGGAGAGGGGGCTGAAGCTTTCTTT.

The rearrangement uses TRBV5-7 and TRBJ1-2; 9 bases map to TRBD1. TRBV5-7 is designated an ORF whose function remains uncertain. Trimming took 3 bases from V and 4 from J; bases not matched to a gene: 4. There are 14 residues in the CDR3. The CDR3 DNA reads as TGTGCCAGCAGCTCGGACAGGGGATTCTATGGCTACACCTTC. As protein: CASSSDRGFYGYTF.

The genes are TRBV5-1 and TRBJ1-1, with a tentative D call TRBD1 (5 bases). V lost 1 base, J lost 1 base, and 11 bases lay in between. Germline lookup yields CDR1 SGHRS and CDR2 YFSETQ. This CDR3 is built from 15 residues. The CDR3 DNA sequence: TGCGCCAGCAGCTTGTATCAGCAGGGGAACACTGAAGCTTTCTTT. The encoded protein is CASSLYQQGNTEAFF.

The chain has TRBV6-1 and TRBJ2-1; D remains unclear. CDR1 is MNHNS and CDR2 is SASEGT in the germline V gene. The germline V and J ends were trimmed by 4 bases and 0 bases, with 7 bases remaining between them. This CDR3 is built from 14 residues. CDR3 nucleotides: TGTGCCAGCAGTGCTACGGTCTCCTACAATGAGCAGTTCTTC. Protein product: CASSATVSYNEQFF.

V gene TRBV18 combines with J gene TRBJ2-7, with TRBD1 matching 9 bases. CDR3 length equals 16 residues. V was clipped by 4 bases and J by 0 bases; unmatched bases: 7. Per the germline V gene, CDR1 is KGHSH and CDR2 is LQKENI. The CDR3 DNA reads TGTGCCAGCTCACGAGGGACAGGGCCATCCTCCTACGAGCAGTACTTC. Translated: CASSRGTGPSSYEQYF.

The rearrangement joins TRBV7-8 to TRBJ2-5; D is unclear. Germline V gene sequence: CDR1 SGHVS, CDR2 FQNEAQ. This CDR3 contains 13 residues. Trimming took 7 bases from V and 2 from J, leaving 11 bases between them. CDR3 nucleotide sequence: TGTGCCAGCAACATCTGGCGACAAGAGACCCAGTACTTC. This encodes CASNIWRQETQYF.

The chain joins TRBV5-1 to TRBJ2-1; 7 positions match TRBD1. The junction had 9 bases not matched to a gene; V was cut back by 3 bases and J by 6 bases. The CDR3 contains 15 residues. From germline, CDR1 is SGHRS and CDR2 YFSETQ. CDR3 residues: CASSSRGRGTNEQFF. The CDR3 DNA reads TGCGCCAGCAGCTCCCGGGGCAGGGGGACCAATGAGCAGTTCTTC. Full variable domain (remainder filled in from reference TRBV5-1 and TRBJ2-1): KAGVTQTPRYLIKTRGQQVTLSCSPISGHRSVSWYQQTPGQGLQFLFEYFSETQRNKGNFPGRFSGRQFSNSRSEMNVSTLELGDSALYLCASSSRGRGTNEQFFGPGTRLTVL.

The chain joins TRBV29-1 to TRBJ2-1, with a tentative D call TRBD2 (6 bases). The CDR3 runs to 12 residues. V was cut by 7 bases and J by 8 bases, with 15 bases left in between. From germline, CDR1 is SQVTM and CDR2 ANQGSEA. The CDR3 DNA is TGCAGCGGACTAGGTCGCCTCTATGAGCAGTTCTTC. The encoded protein is CSGLGRLYEQFF.

The chain combines TRBV6-5 with TRBJ2-1, with 9 bases identical to TRBD2. The ends lost 6 bases at V and 7 bases at J; junction bases unmatched: 4. Germline V lookup: CDR1 MNHEY, CDR2 SVGAGI. The CDR3 is 13 residues long. CDR3 amino acids: CASRAGGGNEQFF. CDR3 bases: TGTGCCAGCAGGGCGGGAGGGGGGAATGAGCAGTTCTTC.

The V and J genes are TRBV5-1 and TRBJ2-1; 10 bases line up with TRBD2. The J segment lost 7 bases and the V segment lost 3 bases, leaving 1 base of the junction unmatched. CDR1 is SGHRS, CDR2 YFSETQ, per germline. CDR3 length equals 13 residues. The CDR3 nucleotides are TGCGCCAGCAGCTGGGGACTAGCGAATGAGCAGTTCTTC. This gives the protein CASSWGLANEQFF.

This clone was seen a single time. The chain combines TRBV5-1 with TRBJ2-3; TRBD2 agrees at 10 bases. The CDR3 runs 14 residues. The V and J ends lost 4 bases and 4 bases, in that order; junction bases with no gene match: 3. CDR1 and CDR2 from the germline V gene are SGHRS and YFSETQ. CDR3 amino acids: CASSLAGVSDTQYF. Here the CDR3 DNA reads TGCGCCAGCAGCCTAGCGGGAGTGTCAGATACGCAGTATTTT.

This chain connects TRBV19 to TRBJ2-7, with a tentative D call TRBD2 (6 bases). The CDR3 sequence is 13 residues long. V gave up 9 bases and J gave up 7 bases, with 19 bases separating them. Germline values: CDR1 LNHDA, CDR2 SQIVND (reference sequence). The chain's CDR3 is CASGTGGLGEQYF. CDR3 in DNA: TGTGCCAGCGGAACAGGAGGGCTGGGGGAGCAGTACTTC.